The T cell receptor (beta chain) under discussion was sequenced for a study of cytomegalovirus exposure and HLA in healthy donors. Findings and caveats of the study: About 90% or about 30% of the time was how often most TCR beta V segments were productive, according to an earlier analysis. When a later analysis compared HLA-associated TCR beta chains with equally common others, the HLA-associated chains turned out to be more clonally expanded and to have lower generation probabilities.

The PCR had 60 Vbeta and 13 Jbeta primers. Generated by immunoSEQ multiplex PCR, the TCRdb table keeps only in-frame clones and is missing some. The sample data list fewer than 250,000 clones. From germline, CDR1 is KGHSH and CDR2 LQKENI. The CDR3 spans 15 residues. The V and J ends lost 4 bases and 3 bases, in that order; junction bases with no gene match: 6. Concerning this clone itself: Its matching antigen is unknown.

J is TRBJ2-3 and V is TRBV18, with TRBD2 identical over 8 bases. The sequence derives from a woman aged 30 to 39 in good health and CMV-seropositive. Material for sequencing was PBMCs. The CDR3: CASSLQRERTDTQYF. The CDR3, as DNA: TGTGCCAGCTCACTCCAGCGGGAGCGGACAGATACGCAGTATTTT.